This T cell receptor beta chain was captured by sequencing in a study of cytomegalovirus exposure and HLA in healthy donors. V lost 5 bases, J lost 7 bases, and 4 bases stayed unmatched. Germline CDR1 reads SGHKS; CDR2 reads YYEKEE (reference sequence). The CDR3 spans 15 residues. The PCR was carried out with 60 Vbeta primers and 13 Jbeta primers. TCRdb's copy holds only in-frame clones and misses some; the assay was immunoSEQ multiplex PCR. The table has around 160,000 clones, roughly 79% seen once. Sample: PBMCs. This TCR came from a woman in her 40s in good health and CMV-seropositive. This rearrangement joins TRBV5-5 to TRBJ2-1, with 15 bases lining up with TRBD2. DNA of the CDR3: TGTGCCAGCAGTACCGGGACTAGCGGGGGGAATGAGCAGTTCTTC. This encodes CASSTGTSGGNEQFF.